These T cell receptor beta chains were read from a single sample in a study of immune cell composition in non-small cell lung cancer. The repertoire was sequenced with immunoSEQ multiplex PCR; TCRdb's copy has only in-frame clones and lacks some. The repertoire holds around 2,500 clones, roughly 80% seen once, with 9.7% in the top ten. The sequenced sample was lung tumor tissue. These receptors all come from a human donor with non-small cell lung cancer. The CDR3 runs from the conserved cysteine through the conserved F or W. The D gene is left open where the match is weak. Size values are once, few and many counts, or a class for expanded clones, and some rows have none.

>TRBV19|TRBJ2-1|.|TRBD2
TGTGCCAGTAGTGTGGGACTAGCGGGAGGGAATGAGCAGTTCTTC
CASSVGLAGGNEQFF
>TRBV7-8|TRBJ1-2|.|TRBD1
TGTGCCAGCAGCCCTCGACAGGGTGGCTACACCTTC
CASSPRQGGYTF
>TRBV28|TRBJ2-4|.|.
TGTGCCAGCAGTTTAGAAGGGGTCAAAAACATTCAGTACTTC
CASSLEGVKNIQYF
>TRBV6-5|TRBJ2-5|.|.
TGTGCCAGCAGTTACGGAGCCTGGTGGGAGGAGACCCAGTACTTC
CASSYGAWWEETQYF
>TRBV7-2|TRBJ2-4|.|TRBD1
TGTGCCAGCAGCTTACAGGGGGCACCAGGGAACATTCAGTACTTC
CASSLQGAPGNIQYF
>TRBV6-1|TRBJ2-5|once|TRBD2
TGTGCCAGCAGTGGCATAATATGGACTAGCGGGGGAGAGACCCAGTACTTC
CASSGIIWTSGGETQYF
>TRBV7-6|TRBJ2-7|.|.
TGTGCCAGCAGCTCCAACCGGGACTCCTACGAGCAGTACTTC
CASSSNRDSYEQYF
>TRBV11-2|TRBJ2-3|.|.
TGTGCCAGCAGCGTCGGAGGATACGGGACAGATACGCAGTATTTT
CASSVGGYGTDTQYF
>TRBV9|TRBJ2-2|.|.
TGTGCCAGCAGCGTAGTGGCGGACACCGGGGAGCTGTTTTTT
CASSVVADTGELFF
>TRBV7-6|TRBJ2-7|.|TRBD1
TGTGCCAGCAGCCAACAGGGGGTCTCCTACGAGCAGTACTTC
CASSQQGVSYEQYF
>TRBV18|TRBJ1-2|.|TRBD1
TGTGCCAGCTCACCACCGGACAGGGTATGGCAAGGCTACACCTTC
CASSPPDRVWQGYTF
>TRBV5-4|TRBJ2-1|.|TRBD2
TGTGCCAGCAGCCCGGGACTAGCGGGTGCGGTCGTTGAGCAGTTCTTC
CASSPGLAGAVVEQFF
>TRBV7-2|TRBJ2-7|.|TRBD2
TGTGCCAGCAGCCCTAGCGGGGGGCCCTACGAGCAGTACTTC
CASSPSGGPYEQYF
>TRBV28|TRBJ1-3|once|TRBD1
TGTGCCAGCAGTCTTCGACAGGGTCGGGTTGGAAACACCATATATTTT
CASSLRQGRVGNTIYF
>TRBV5-6|TRBJ1-2|once|.
TGTGCCAGCACCAGTGGGGGGGGCGTTAGAGATGGCTACACCTTC
CASTSGGGVRDGYTF
>TRBV9|TRBJ2-6|.|.
TGTGCCAGCAGCGTCGACTGGTCTGGGGCCAACGTCCTGACTTTC
CASSVDWSGANVLTF
>TRBV6-6|TRBJ2-3|.|.
TGTGCCAGCACCCTCGGGTTCGGTGATACGCAGTATTTT
CASTLGFGDTQYF